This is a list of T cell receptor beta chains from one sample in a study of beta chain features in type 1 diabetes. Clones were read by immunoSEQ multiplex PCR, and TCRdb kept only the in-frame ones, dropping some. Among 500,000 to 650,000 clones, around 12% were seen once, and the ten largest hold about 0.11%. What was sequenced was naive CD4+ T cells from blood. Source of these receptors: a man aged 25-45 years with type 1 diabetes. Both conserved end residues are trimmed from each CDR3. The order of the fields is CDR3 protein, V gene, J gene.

ASSFMGTGTYGYT	TRBV7-2	TRBJ1-2
ASSQDFAGPTDTQY	TRBV14	TRBJ2-3
ASRPDRDQPQH	TRBV7-2	TRBJ1-5
ASILDGYNEQF	TRBV2	TRBJ2-1
ASSSRTGGYEQY	TRBV5-1	TRBJ2-7
ASSQGTVRNTEAF	TRBV14	TRBJ1-1
ASSFWTARETQY	TRBV5-1	TRBJ2-5
ASSRVSYEQY	TRBV6-5	TRBJ2-7
ATGQGYGYT	TRBV25-1	TRBJ1-2
ASSLTPGGRTDTQY	TRBV28	TRBJ2-3
SAAEGYGYT	TRBV29-1	TRBJ1-2
ASSQIPGLKNEKLF	TRBV14	TRBJ1-4
ASSKEGQNYNEQF	TRBV21-1	TRBJ2-1
ASSLVPDTGELF	TRBV7-2	TRBJ2-2
ASSPQPGGSGGDTQY	TRBV18	TRBJ2-3
ASSPIDSSGNTIY	TRBV4-2	TRBJ1-3
ASSVGSGFYT	TRBV9	TRBJ1-2
AWRTRQGYYGYT	TRBV30	TRBJ1-2
AISEREETQY	TRBV10-3	TRBJ2-5
ASSLPLGLGIETQY	TRBV11-3	TRBJ2-5
AWSDDRLHQPQH	TRBV30	TRBJ1-5
ASSLRWDRVSHEQY	TRBV7-2	TRBJ2-7
ASSPPSHTYYGYT	TRBV18	TRBJ1-2
ASSPGTGYNEQF	TRBV7-3	TRBJ2-1
ASSYPGSNQPQH	TRBV6-5	TRBJ1-5
ASSYGGSVNTEAF	TRBV6-5	TRBJ1-1
ASSFYSKVETQY	TRBV7-9	TRBJ2-5
ASSFESLGANIQY	TRBV28	TRBJ2-4
ASSSRGAGVYNEQF	TRBV7-9	TRBJ2-1
ASSPPGQGGYEQY	TRBV18	TRBJ2-7
ASRTEAGTGYEEQY	TRBV7-2	TRBJ2-7
ASRADSYEQY	TRBV2	TRBJ2-7
ASSYSLAGGYEQY	TRBV6-5	TRBJ2-7
ASRRDRGLYEQY	TRBV13	TRBJ2-7
ASSQALGAPGNTIY	TRBV14	TRBJ1-3
ASSRTVTGKAGNTIY	TRBV13	TRBJ1-3
ASSPQGNTEAF	TRBV7-3	TRBJ1-1
ASFLRTSGNNEQF	TRBV28	TRBJ2-1
AKSGGQLRDSPLH	TRBV25-1	TRBJ1-6
ASSHRLAENNEQF	TRBV4-3	TRBJ2-1
SVPSYGGRY	TRBV29-1	TRBJ2-3
ASKQAAQETQY	TRBV7-2	TRBJ2-5
ASRAGTGGHGYT	TRBV6-1	TRBJ1-2
ASSLGLVYNEQF	TRBV5-5	TRBJ2-1
ASSQGRDGYT	TRBV18	TRBJ1-2
ASSLEGGTSGGPYTDTQY	TRBV5-1	TRBJ2-3
TSSQDSGDLGGYT	TRBV1	TRBJ1-2
ATQRTDLRFSANTIY	TRBV10-3	TRBJ1-3
SVEYGTHEQY	TRBV29-1	TRBJ2-7
ASSPRYSGGQDYEQY	TRBV11-2	TRBJ2-7
ASSLGGGTGSQPQH	TRBV7-2	TRBJ1-5
ASSSKGAWADTQY	TRBV5-4	TRBJ2-3
ASSLELGRNIQY	TRBV11-2	TRBJ2-4
ASTPVRESGNTGELF	TRBV19	TRBJ2-2
ASSEGGLGPSDSPLH	TRBV9	TRBJ1-6
ASSTPGADRVEETQY	TRBV19	TRBJ2-5
ASGLGGELF	TRBV12-5	TRBJ2-2